This TCR beta chain was retrieved from a study of blood T cell repertoires in COVID-19. Study-wide context: Acute and convalescent COVID-19 specimens originated in the United States, Italy and Spain. T cells, B-cell-depleted T cells, or PBMCs supplied cDNA or gDNA.

With V trimmed by 5 bases and J by 4 bases, 4 bases remained unmatched. The germline V gene has CDR1 MNHNY and CDR2 SVGAGI (reference sequence). This CDR3 is built from 13 residues. In the authors' workflow: Amplified reference gene primers provided the basis for estimating nucleated cell counts. Method: immunoSEQ multiplex PCR; TCRdb's copy keeps in-frame clones and lacks some. V, J and clone size are those of that table, while D and trimming were read from the DNA. The sample shows 100,000 to 150,000 clones, 70% to 90% of them seen only once. This receptor was taken from an elderly woman with acute or convalescent COVID-19. This chain joins TRBV6-6 and TRBJ1-2; the match to TRBD1 covers 7 bases. The sequenced sample consisted of peripheral blood. The CDR3 region has the DNA TGTGCCAGCAGTGACGGACAGGTCTATGGCTACACCTTC. Amino acid sequence: CASSDGQVYGYTF.